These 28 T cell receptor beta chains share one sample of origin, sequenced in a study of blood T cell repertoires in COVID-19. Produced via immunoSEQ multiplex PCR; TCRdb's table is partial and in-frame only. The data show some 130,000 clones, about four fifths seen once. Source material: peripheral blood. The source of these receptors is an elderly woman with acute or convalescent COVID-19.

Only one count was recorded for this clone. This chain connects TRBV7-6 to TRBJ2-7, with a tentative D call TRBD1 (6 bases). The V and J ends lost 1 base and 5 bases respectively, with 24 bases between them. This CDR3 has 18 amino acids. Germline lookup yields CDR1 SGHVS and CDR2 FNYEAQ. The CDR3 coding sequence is TGTGCCAGCAGCTTAGGCCCCCCGACGGGTCAGGGGCTCAACGAGCAGTACTTC. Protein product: CASSLGPPTGQGLNEQYF.

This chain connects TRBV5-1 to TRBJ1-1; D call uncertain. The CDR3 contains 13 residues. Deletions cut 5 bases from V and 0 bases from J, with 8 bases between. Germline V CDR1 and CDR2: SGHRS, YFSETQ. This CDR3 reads CASRRELNTEAFF. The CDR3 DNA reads TGCGCCAGCAGGCGGGAACTGAACACTGAAGCTTTCTTT.

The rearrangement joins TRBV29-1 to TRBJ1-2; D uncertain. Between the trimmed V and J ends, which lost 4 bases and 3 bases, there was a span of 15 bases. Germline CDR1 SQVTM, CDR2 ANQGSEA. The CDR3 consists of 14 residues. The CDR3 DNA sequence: TGCAGCGTTGTCTTCCAGAGGGAAGACTATGGCTACACCTTC. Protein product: CSVVFQREDYGYTF. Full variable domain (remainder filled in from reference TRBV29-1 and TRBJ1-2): SAVISQKPSRDICQRGTSLTIQCQVDSQVTMMFWYRQQPGQSLTLIATANQGSEATYESGFVIDKFPISRPNLTFSTLTVSNMSPEDSSIYLCSVVFQREDYGYTFGSGTRLTVV.

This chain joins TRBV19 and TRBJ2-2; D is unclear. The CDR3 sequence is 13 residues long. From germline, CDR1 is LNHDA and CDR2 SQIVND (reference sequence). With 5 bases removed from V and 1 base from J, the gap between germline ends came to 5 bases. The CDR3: CASSAQNTGELFF. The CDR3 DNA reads TGTGCCAGTAGTGCACAGAACACCGGGGAGCTGTTTTTT.

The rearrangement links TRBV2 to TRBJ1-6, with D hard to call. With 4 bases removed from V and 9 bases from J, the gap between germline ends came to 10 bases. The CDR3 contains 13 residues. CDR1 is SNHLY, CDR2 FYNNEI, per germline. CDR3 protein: CASSGGRSSPLHF. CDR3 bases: TGTGCCAGCAGTGGAGGGCGGAGTTCACCCCTCCACTTT. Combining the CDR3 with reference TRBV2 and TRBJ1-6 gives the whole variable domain EPEVTQTPSHQVTQMGQEVILRCVPISNHLYFYWYRQILGQKVEFLVSFYNNEISEKSEIFDDQFSVERPDGSNFTLKIRSTKLEDSAMYFCASSGGRSSPLHFGNGTRLTVT.

This CDR3 reads CASSIGQGGNQPQHF. In DNA, the CDR3 is TGTGCCAGCAGCATAGGACAGGGCGGCAATCAGCCCCAGCATTTT. The V and J genes are TRBV6-1 and TRBJ1-5; 8 nucleotides line up with TRBD1. Germline V gene lookup returns CDR1 MNHNS and CDR2 SASEGT. The CDR3 length is 15 residues. Germline trimming cut 6 bases from V and 2 bases from J; bases unmatched to any gene: 6.

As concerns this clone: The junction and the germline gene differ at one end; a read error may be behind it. The CDR3 region has the DNA TGTGCTAGCAGCAGGGACAGGAACACCGGGGAGCTGTTTTTT. It specifies CASSRDRNTGELFF. This chain links TRBV7-7 with TRBJ2-2, with TRBD1 identical over 7 bases. The CDR3 is 14 amino acids. Germline values: CDR1 SSHAT, CDR2 FNYEAQ (reference sequence).

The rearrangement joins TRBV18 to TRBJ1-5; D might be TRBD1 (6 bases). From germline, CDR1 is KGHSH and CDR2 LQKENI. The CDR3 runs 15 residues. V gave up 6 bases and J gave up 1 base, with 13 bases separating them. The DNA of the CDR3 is TGTGCCAGCTCTCGACAGGACCCAAGCAATCAGCCCCAGCATTTT. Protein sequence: CASSRQDPSNQPQHF.

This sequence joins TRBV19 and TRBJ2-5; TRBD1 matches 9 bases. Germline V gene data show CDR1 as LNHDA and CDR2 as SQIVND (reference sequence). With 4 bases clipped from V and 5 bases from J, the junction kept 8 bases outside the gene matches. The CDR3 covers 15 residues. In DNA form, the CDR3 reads TGTGCCAGTAGTAGAGGGGGACAGGGAAGGGAGACCCAGTACTTC. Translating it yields CASSRGGQGRETQYF.

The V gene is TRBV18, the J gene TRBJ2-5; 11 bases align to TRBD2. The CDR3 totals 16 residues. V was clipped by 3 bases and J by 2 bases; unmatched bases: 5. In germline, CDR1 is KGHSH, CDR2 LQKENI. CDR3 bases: TGTGCCAGCTCACCTGGACTAGCGGGTTTACAAGAGACCCAGTACTTC. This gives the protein CASSPGLAGLQETQYF.

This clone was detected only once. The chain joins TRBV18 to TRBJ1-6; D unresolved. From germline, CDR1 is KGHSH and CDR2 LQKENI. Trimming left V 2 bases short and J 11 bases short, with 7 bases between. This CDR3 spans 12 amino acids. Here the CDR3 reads CASSPAGTPLHF. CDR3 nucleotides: TGTGCCAGCTCACCAGCGGGAACACCCCTCCACTTT.

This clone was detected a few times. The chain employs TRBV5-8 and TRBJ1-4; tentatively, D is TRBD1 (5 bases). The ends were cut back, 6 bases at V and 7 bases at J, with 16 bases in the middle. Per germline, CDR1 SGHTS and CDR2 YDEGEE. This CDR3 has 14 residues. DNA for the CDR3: TGTGCCAGCACCGATGACAGAAAAAGTGAAAAACTGTTTTTT. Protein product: CASTDDRKSEKLFF.

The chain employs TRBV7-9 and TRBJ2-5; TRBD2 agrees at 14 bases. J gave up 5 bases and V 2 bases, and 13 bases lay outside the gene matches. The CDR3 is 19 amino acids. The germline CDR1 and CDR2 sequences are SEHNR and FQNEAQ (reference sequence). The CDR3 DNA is TGTGCCAGCAGCTTACTATACGGGACTAGCGGGGGCCGTAGGGAGACCCAGTACTTC. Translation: CASSLLYGTSGGRRETQYF.

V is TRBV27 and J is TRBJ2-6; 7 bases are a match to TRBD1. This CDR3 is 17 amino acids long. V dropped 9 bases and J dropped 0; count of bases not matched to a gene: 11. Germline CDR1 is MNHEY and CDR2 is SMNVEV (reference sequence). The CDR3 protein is CASSGTEVFSGANVLTF. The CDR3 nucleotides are TGTGCCAGTTCCGGGACAGAAGTCTTCTCTGGGGCCAACGTCCTGACTTTC.

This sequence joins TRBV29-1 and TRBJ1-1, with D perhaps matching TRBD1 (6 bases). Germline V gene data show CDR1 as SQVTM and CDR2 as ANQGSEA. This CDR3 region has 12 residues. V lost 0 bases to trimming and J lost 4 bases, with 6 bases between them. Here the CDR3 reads CSVEDRGTEAFF. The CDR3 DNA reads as TGCAGCGTTGAAGACAGGGGCACTGAAGCTTTCTTT.

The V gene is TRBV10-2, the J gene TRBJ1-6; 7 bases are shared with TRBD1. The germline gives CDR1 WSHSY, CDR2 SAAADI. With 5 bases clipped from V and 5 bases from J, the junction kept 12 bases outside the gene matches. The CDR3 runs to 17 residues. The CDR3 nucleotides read TGCGCCAGCAGTCTCGTAACAGGGGCGTCTAATAATTCACCCCTCCACTTT. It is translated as CASSLVTGASNNSPLHF.

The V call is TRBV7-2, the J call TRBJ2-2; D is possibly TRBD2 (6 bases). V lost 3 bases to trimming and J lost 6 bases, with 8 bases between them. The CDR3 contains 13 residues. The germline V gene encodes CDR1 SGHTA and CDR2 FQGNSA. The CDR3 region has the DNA TGTGCCAGCAGCTTGGGGGGAGCCGGGGAGCTGTTTTTT. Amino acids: CASSLGGAGELFF.

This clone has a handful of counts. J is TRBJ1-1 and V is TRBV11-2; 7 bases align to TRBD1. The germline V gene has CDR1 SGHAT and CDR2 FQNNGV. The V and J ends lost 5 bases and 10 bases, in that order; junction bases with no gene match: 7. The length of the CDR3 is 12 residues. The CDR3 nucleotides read TGTGCCAGCAGCGGCGACAGGGTGGGAGCTTTCTTT. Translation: CASSGDRVGAFF.

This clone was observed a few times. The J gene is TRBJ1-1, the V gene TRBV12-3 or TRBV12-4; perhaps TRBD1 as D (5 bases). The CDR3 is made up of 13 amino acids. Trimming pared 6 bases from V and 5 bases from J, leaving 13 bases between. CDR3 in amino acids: CASSRDRGTEAFF. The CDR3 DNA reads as TGTGCCAGCAGCCGGGACCGGGGGACTGAAGCTTTCTTT.

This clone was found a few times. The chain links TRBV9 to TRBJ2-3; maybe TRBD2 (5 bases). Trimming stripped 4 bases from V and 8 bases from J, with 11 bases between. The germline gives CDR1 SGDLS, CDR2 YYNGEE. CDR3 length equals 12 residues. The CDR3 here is CASSPPRGTQYF. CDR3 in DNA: TGTGCCAGCAGCCCACCCCGGGGTACGCAGTATTTT.

The CDR3 sequence: CATSDPRQEGPYEQYF. CDR3 bases: TGTGCCACCAGTGACCCAAGACAGGAAGGCCCCTACGAGCAGTACTTC. The V and J genes are TRBV24-1 and TRBJ2-7; D is perhaps TRBD1 (6 bases). V shed 4 bases and J shed 2 bases, with 17 bases lying between them. Per the germline V gene, CDR1 is KGHDR and CDR2 is SFDVKD. The CDR3 extends over 16 amino acids.

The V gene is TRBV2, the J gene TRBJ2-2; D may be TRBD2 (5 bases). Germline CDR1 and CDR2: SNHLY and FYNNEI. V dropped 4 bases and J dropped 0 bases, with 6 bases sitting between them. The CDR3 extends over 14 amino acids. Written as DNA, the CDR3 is TGTGCCAGCAGTGTCGGGGCGAACACCGGGGAGCTGTTTTTT. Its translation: CASSVGANTGELFF. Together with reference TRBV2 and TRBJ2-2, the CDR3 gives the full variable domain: EPEVTQTPSHQVTQMGQEVILRCVPISNHLYFYWYRQILGQKVEFLVSFYNNEISEKSEIFDDQFSVERPDGSNFTLKIRSTKLEDSAMYFCASSVGANTGELFFGEGSRLTVL.

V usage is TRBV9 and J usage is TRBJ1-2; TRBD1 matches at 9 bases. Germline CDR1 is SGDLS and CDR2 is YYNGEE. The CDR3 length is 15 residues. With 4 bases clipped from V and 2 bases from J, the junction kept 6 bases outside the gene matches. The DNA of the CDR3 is TGTGCCAGCAGCCCGGGACAGGGTGGGAACTATGGCTACACCTTC. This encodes CASSPGQGGNYGYTF.

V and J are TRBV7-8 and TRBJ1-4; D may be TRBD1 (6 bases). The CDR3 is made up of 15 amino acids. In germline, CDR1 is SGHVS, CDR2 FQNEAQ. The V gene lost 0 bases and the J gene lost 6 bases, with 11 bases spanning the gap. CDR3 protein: CASSLAGGWDEKLFF. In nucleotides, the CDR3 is TGTGCCAGCAGCTTAGCTGGGGGCTGGGATGAAAAACTGTTTTTT.

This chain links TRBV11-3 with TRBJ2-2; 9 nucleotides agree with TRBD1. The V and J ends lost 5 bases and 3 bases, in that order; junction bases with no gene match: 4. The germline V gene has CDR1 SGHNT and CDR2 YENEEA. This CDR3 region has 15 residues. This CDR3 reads CASSLRTGDTGELFF. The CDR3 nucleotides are TGTGCCAGCAGCCTCCGGACAGGGGACACCGGGGAGCTGTTTTTT.

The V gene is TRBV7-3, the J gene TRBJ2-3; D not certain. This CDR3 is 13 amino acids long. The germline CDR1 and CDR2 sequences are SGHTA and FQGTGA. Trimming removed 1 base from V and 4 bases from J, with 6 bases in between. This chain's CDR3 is CASSLNIADTQYF. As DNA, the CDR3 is TGTGCCAGCAGCTTAAATATAGCAGATACGCAGTATTTT.

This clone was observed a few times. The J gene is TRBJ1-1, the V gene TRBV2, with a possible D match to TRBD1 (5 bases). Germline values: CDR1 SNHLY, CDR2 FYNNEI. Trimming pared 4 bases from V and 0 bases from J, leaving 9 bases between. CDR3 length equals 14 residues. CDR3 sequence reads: CASSAGVLNTEAFF. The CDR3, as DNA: TGTGCCAGCAGTGCGGGGGTTTTGAACACTGAAGCTTTCTTT.

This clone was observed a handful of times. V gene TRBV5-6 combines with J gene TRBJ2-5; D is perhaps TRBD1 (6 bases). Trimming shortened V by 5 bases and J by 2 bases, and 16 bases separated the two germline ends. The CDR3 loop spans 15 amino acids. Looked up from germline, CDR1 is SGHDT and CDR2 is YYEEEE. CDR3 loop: CASRGLRGSQETQYF. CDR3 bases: TGTGCCAGCAGGGGTCTAAGGGGGTCACAAGAGACCCAGTACTTC.